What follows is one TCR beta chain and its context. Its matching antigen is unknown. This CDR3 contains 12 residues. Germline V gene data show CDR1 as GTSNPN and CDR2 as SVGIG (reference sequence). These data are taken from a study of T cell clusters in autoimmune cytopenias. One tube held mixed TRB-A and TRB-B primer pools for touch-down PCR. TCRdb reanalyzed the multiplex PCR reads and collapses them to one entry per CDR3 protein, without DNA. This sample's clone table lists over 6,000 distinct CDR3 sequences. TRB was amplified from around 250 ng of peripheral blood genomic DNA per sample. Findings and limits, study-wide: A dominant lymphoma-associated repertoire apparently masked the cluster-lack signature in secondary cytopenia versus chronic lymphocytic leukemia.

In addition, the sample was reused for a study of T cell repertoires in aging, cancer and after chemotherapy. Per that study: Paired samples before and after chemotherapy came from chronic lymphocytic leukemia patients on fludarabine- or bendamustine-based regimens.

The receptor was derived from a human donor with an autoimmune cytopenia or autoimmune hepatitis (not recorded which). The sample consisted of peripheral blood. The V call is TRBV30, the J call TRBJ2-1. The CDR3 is CAWSVTVREQFF.